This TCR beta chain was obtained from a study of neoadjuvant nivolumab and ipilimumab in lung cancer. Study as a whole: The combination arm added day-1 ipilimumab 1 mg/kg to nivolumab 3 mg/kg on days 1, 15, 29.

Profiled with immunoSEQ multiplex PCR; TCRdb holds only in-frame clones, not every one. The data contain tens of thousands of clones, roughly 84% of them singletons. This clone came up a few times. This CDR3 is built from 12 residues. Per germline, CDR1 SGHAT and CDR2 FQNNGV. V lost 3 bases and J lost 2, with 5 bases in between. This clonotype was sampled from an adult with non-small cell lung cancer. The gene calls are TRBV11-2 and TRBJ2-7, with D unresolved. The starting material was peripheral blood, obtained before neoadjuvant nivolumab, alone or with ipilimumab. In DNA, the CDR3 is TGTGCCAGCAGCTTGAATACCTACGAGCAGTACTTC. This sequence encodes CASSLNTYEQYF.